This record looks at one TCR beta chain sequence and its context. The antigen is unknown. This entry belongs to a study of cytomegalovirus exposure and HLA in healthy donors. This table comes from immunoSEQ multiplex PCR, and its TCRdb copy is limited to in-frame clones, with some not included. The sample records 90,000 or so clones, 85% being singletons. The study's findings and limits: Among the CMV-associated chains, a few were confirmed in vitro as specific for CMV antigens.

V trimming: 4 bases; J trimming: 4 bases; junction bases outside the gene matches: 7. The CDR3 is 17 residues long. Germline values: CDR1 MGHDK, CDR2 SYGVNS. This chain links TRBV25-1 with TRBJ2-2; 12 nucleotides line up with TRBD2. The sequence derives from a man aged 18 to 30 in good health and CMV-seropositive. Source material: PBMCs. The chain's CDR3 is CASSGLAGEGSTGELFF. In DNA, the CDR3 is TGTGCCAGCAGTGGACTAGCGGGAGAGGGGAGCACCGGGGAGCTGTTTTTT. The whole variable domain, filled in from reference TRBV25-1 and TRBJ2-2, reads EADIYQTPRYLVIGTGKKITLECSQTMGHDKMYWYQQDPGMELHLIHYSYGVNSTEKGDLSSESTVSRIRTEHFPLTLESARPSHTSQYLCASSGLAGEGSTGELFFGEGSRLTVL.